The 20 T cell receptor beta chains in this list originate from one sample, sequenced in a study of technical replicates of blood from a few donors. The repertoire was sequenced with immunoSEQ multiplex PCR; TCRdb's copy has only in-frame clones and lacks some. Of tens of thousands of clones in the sample, 86% are singletons; the top ten hold roughly 5.3%. The source material was PBMCs. These receptors were obtained from a human donor in good health. Some clones in this sample may be carry-over from other donors' samples.

The chain is built from TRBV7-3 and TRBJ1-1; no clear D gene. Germline CDR1 reads SGHTA; CDR2 reads FQGTGA. The V end lost 1 base, the J end lost 6 bases, and 15 bases lay between the germline ends. The CDR3 loop spans 15 amino acids. CDR3 sequence reads: CASSLIPGKSSEAFF. CDR3 DNA: TGTGCCAGCAGCTTAATCCCGGGGAAATCCTCTGAAGCTTTCTTT.

V usage is TRBV5-1 and J usage is TRBJ2-3; 8 positions agree with TRBD2. The CDR3 sequence is 14 residues long. The germline V gene encodes CDR1 SGHRS and CDR2 YFSETQ. The J segment lost 6 bases and the V segment lost 2 bases, leaving 5 bases of the junction unmatched. CDR3 residues: CASSFSGGADTQYF. The CDR3 DNA reads TGCGCCAGCAGCTTTTCCGGGGGGGCGGATACGCAGTATTTT.

This CDR3 is CAIRDRSSYNEQFF. DNA for the CDR3: TGTGCCATCAGGGACAGGAGCTCCTACAATGAGCAGTTCTTC. V is TRBV10-3 and J is TRBJ2-1, with 7 positions matching TRBD1. After removal of 6 bases from V and 0 bases from J, the junction contained 2 bases not matched to a gene. Germline V CDR1 and CDR2: ENHRY, SYGVKD. The CDR3 spans 14 residues.

The chain joins TRBV6-5 to TRBJ2-7, with a possible D match to TRBD1 (6 bases). Between the trimmed V and J ends, which lost 5 bases and 7 bases, there was a span of 15 bases. Germline V gene sequence: CDR1 MNHEY, CDR2 SVGAGI. The CDR3 has 13 residues. The CDR3 DNA reads as TGTGCCAGCAGTCGGACGGACAGTCGGGAGCAGTACTTC. Its protein is CASSRTDSREQYF.

The rearrangement uses TRBV29-1 and TRBJ2-1; 8 bases line up with TRBD2. This CDR3 comprises 14 residues. The germline V gene has CDR1 SQVTM and CDR2 ANQGSEA. V lost 4 bases to trimming and J lost 8 bases; unmatched junction nucleotides: 10. CDR3 bases: TGCAGCGTTGGGTTGAGCGGGAGTGGAGATGAGCAGTTCTTC. This encodes CSVGLSGSGDEQFF.

On this clone itself: The same CDR3 can be traced to other DNA sequences in this sample. V usage is TRBV7-2 and J usage is TRBJ2-5; TRBD1 is a possible D gene (5 bases). The CDR3 contains 13 residues. The germline V and J ends were trimmed by 7 bases and 6 bases, with 15 bases remaining between them. The germline gives CDR1 SGHTA, CDR2 FQGNSA. The CDR3, as DNA: TGTGCCAGCACCAAACTCAGGGAAAAGACCCAGTACTTC. Translating it yields CASTKLREKTQYF.

The chain recombines TRBV18 with TRBJ2-7; the match to TRBD2 covers 7 bases. Losses at the gene ends were 2 bases for V and 2 bases for J; bases not matched to a gene: 6. The germline gives CDR1 KGHSH, CDR2 LQKENI. The CDR3 totals 15 residues. CDR3 nucleotides: TGTGCCAGCTCACCATGGACGGGAGGTGCCTACGAGCAGTACTTC. Encoded protein: CASSPWTGGAYEQYF.

V gene TRBV5-5 combines with J gene TRBJ2-7, with 8 bases identical to TRBD2. The CDR3 contains 15 residues. Losses at the gene ends were 0 bases for V and 3 bases for J; bases not matched to a gene: 5. CDR1 and CDR2 (germline): SGHKS, YYEKEE (reference sequence). CDR3 protein: CASSLAVSGVYEQYF. In DNA, the CDR3 is TGTGCCAGCAGCTTGGCGGTTAGCGGGGTCTACGAGCAGTACTTC.

The chain is built from TRBV4-2 and TRBJ2-5; a possible D gene is TRBD1 (6 bases). CDR1 and CDR2 (germline): LGHNA, YNFKEQ. This CDR3 has 16 residues. The ends were cut back, 2 bases at V and 2 bases at J, with 15 bases in the middle. This CDR3 reads CASSQLGASRQETQYF. The CDR3 coding sequence is TGTGCCAGCAGCCAATTGGGGGCGAGCAGGCAAGAGACCCAGTACTTC.

The chain carries TRBV12-5 and TRBJ1-1, with D possibly matching TRBD1 (5 bases). Germline assignment: CDR1 LGHNT and CDR2 FRNRAP. This CDR3 contains 14 residues. Trimming took off 3 bases at V and 0 bases at J, with 8 bases between the two ends. The CDR3 nucleotides are TGTGCTAGTGGTTTCGGGGGGATGAACACTGAAGCTTTCTTT. This sequence encodes CASGFGGMNTEAFF.

The chain is built from TRBV7-6 and TRBJ1-2; the match to TRBD1 covers 8 bases. The CDR3 is 14 residues long. J lost 6 bases, V lost 5 bases, and 8 bases had no gene match. Germline-derived CDR1 and CDR2 are SGHVS and FNYEAQ. CDR3 coding DNA: TGTGCCAGCAGCCCCTGGATGGACAGGGATGGCTACACCTTC. This codes for CASSPWMDRDGYTF.

CDR3 DNA sequence: TGTGCCAGCATCCAGACTTATACGAGCCCTGAAGCTTTCTTT. Residues: CASIQTYTSPEAFF. The rearrangement uses TRBV2 and TRBJ1-1; D is unclear. The CDR3 is 14 amino acids. CDR1 is SNHLY, CDR2 FYNNEI, per germline. Between the trimmed V and J ends, which lost 7 bases and 6 bases, there was a span of 18 bases.

V is TRBV18 and J is TRBJ2-2, with 8 bases identical to TRBD2. Germline V gene data show CDR1 as KGHSH and CDR2 as LQKENI. With V trimmed by 3 bases and J by 5 bases, 2 bases remained unmatched. This CDR3 has 14 amino acids. The CDR3 bases are TGTGCCAGCTCACCGAGCGGGGGTACCGGGGAGCTGTTTTTT. Amino acids: CASSPSGGTGELFF.

This clone was picked up one time. V gene TRBV5-5 combines with J gene TRBJ2-5; D is undetermined. This CDR3 is 13 amino acids long. Germline V gives CDR1 SGHKS, CDR2 YYEKEE (reference sequence). Trimming removed 5 bases at V and 5 bases at J, with 13 bases between. The CDR3 bases are TGTGCCAGCAGGCTCGGCGCCAGGGAGACCCAGTACTTC. This translates into CASRLGARETQYF.

V and J are TRBV2 and TRBJ2-7; 8 positions match TRBD2. The V gene end was trimmed by 8 bases and the J gene end by 4 bases; junction bases not matched to a gene: 13. The germline gives CDR1 SNHLY, CDR2 FYNNEI. The CDR3 length is 15 residues. The CDR3 region is CASQKGGLGPYEQYF. DNA of the CDR3: TGTGCCAGCCAAAAAGGGGGACTAGGTCCTTACGAGCAGTACTTC.

The count of this clone is one. V is TRBV5-8 and J is TRBJ1-5; 8 bases line up with TRBD1. This CDR3 has 18 amino acids. V shed 2 bases and J 0 bases; nucleotides not matched to a gene: 10. Germline V gene data show CDR1 as SGHTS and CDR2 as YDEGEE. CDR3 amino acids: CASSFWTGLSYSNQPQHF. The CDR3 DNA is TGTGCCAGCAGCTTTTGGACAGGGCTATCATATAGCAATCAGCCCCAGCATTTT.

This clone has just one count. The chain couples TRBV5-1 to TRBJ1-1, with 8 positions matching TRBD1. The CDR3 has 13 amino acids. Trimming removed 0 bases from V and 7 bases from J; junction bases left unmatched: 2. The germline V gene encodes CDR1 SGHRS and CDR2 YFSETQ. The CDR3 loop is CASSLATGGEAFF. For the CDR3, the DNA is TGCGCCAGCAGCTTGGCCACAGGGGGTGAAGCTTTCTTT. Full variable domain (missing parts from reference TRBV5-1 and TRBJ1-1): KAGVTQTPRYLIKTRGQQVTLSCSPISGHRSVSWYQQTPGQGLQFLFEYFSETQRNKGNFPGRFSGRQFSNSRSEMNVSTLELGDSALYLCASSLATGGEAFFGQGTRLTVV.

V usage is TRBV5-6 and J usage is TRBJ2-5; TRBD2 matches at 10 bases. V lost 0 bases and J lost 7; bases outside the gene matches: 9. This CDR3 spans 16 amino acids. The germline gives CDR1 SGHDT, CDR2 YYEEEE. Written as DNA, the CDR3 is TGTGCCAGCAGCTTGGTTGGTCTAGCGGGGGTGGTGACCCAGTACTTC. Its protein product is CASSLVGLAGVVTQYF.

This chain joins TRBV9 and TRBJ2-7; D ambiguous. The germline V gene has CDR1 SGDLS and CDR2 YYNGEE. The CDR3 consists of 15 residues. Trimming shortened V by 0 bases and J by 6 bases, and 16 bases separated the two germline ends. CDR3 region: CASSVGSFWPGEQYF. CDR3 DNA: TGTGCCAGCAGCGTAGGGTCCTTTTGGCCGGGCGAGCAGTACTTC.

The V and J genes are TRBV5-1 and TRBJ2-6, with TRBD1 identical over 9 bases. CDR3 length: 16 amino acids. CDR1 is SGHRS and CDR2 is YFSETQ in the germline V gene. With 4 bases clipped from V and 0 bases from J, the junction kept 2 bases outside the gene matches. CDR3 coding DNA: TGCGCCAGCAGCAGGGACAGGGACTCTGGGGCCAACGTCCTGACTTTC. Amino acids: CASSRDRDSGANVLTF.